This is a list of T cell receptor beta chains from one sample in a study of regulatory T cells in long-lasting Graves disease. Using its own MiXCR run on the multiplex PCR reads, TCRdb lists one record per CDR3 protein. The sample includes around 420,000 distinct CDR3 sequences, 15% of them seen just once. The sample was peripheral blood mononuclear cells (PBMCs), taken at new diagnosis, from a patient treated with antithyroid drugs. Receptor source: a female donor with Graves disease. CDR3s include the opening cysteine and the closing phenylalanine or tryptophan. A D gene is named only where the DNA matches it firmly.

cdr3_length j_call d_call v_call cdr3_aa
13 TRBJ2-1 TRBD2 TRBV20-1 CSIAGGTHDEQFF
12 TRBJ2-5 NA TRBV11-2 CASTNRPWTQYF
14 TRBJ1-4 TRBD1 TRBV6-1 CASSTKTGNEKLFF
13 TRBJ2-7 NA TRBV2 CAIGTEDGYEQYF
15 TRBJ2-1 NA TRBV10-3 CAIRKDGSSYNEQFF
16 TRBJ1-5 NA TRBV27 CASSRSYGDSNQPQHF
15 TRBJ1-5 NA TRBV4-3 CASSQDSQSNQPQHF
15 TRBJ1-2 NA TRBV15 CATSREPLATYGYTF
15 TRBJ1-4 NA TRBV10-3 CAISDADGRNEKLFF
16 TRBJ1-2 NA TRBV2 CASTRPERGSNYGYTF
13 TRBJ2-2 NA TRBV28 CASKHRGSGELFF
15 TRBJ2-7 TRBD1 TRBV19 CASTAGTGGIYEQYF
12 TRBJ1-5 NA TRBV12-3/TRBV12-4 CAVGRHNQPQHF
15 TRBJ2-2 NA TRBV7-9 CASSLPRLATGELFF
14 TRBJ1-4 TRBD1 TRBV13 CASSRDRANEKLFF
13 TRBJ2-2 NA TRBV18 CASSPPNAGELFF
14 TRBJ2-7 NA TRBV20-1 CSARGIDSSYEQYF
12 NA NA TRBV20-1 CSARQGQETQYF
13 TRBJ2-7 TRBD1 TRBV6-2/TRBV6-3 CASRTGGRNEQYF
15 TRBJ2-5 NA TRBV6-2/TRBV6-3 CASSYSIHNQETQYF
17 TRBJ1-5 NA TRBV2 CASSPSPTENGNQPQHF
16 TRBJ1-3 TRBD1 TRBV5-1 CASSQKTGDPGNTIYF
16 TRBJ2-1 TRBD1 TRBV12-3/TRBV12-4 CASRQHRGRYRNEQFF
15 TRBJ2-3 TRBD2 TRBV20-1 CSARERGRAPDTQYF
14 TRBJ1-3 NA TRBV12-3/TRBV12-4 CASSLFETGNTIYF
15 TRBJ2-7 NA TRBV4-1 CASSQAPDATYEQYF
12 TRBJ1-1 TRBD1 TRBV28 CATQGARSEAFF
15 TRBJ2-2 NA TRBV4-3 CASSQVGDNTGELFF
11 TRBJ1-1 NA TRBV2 CASREQTEAFF
17 TRBJ1-5 NA TRBV4-1 CASSHKETSGGNQPQHF
13 TRBJ1-6 TRBD1 TRBV7-9 CASKQGRNSPLHF
16 TRBJ2-2 NA TRBV11-3 CASSSRQGGYTGELFF
16 TRBJ1-2 NA TRBV24-1 CATSDTGGIADYGYTF
16 TRBJ1-1 NA TRBV6-1 CASRKTRQVRGTEAFF
14 TRBJ2-3 NA TRBV5-1 CASSFGANTDTRYF
16 TRBJ2-7 TRBD2 TRBV3-1 CASSQDEGRGTAEQYF
15 TRBJ1-2 NA TRBV24-1 CATSDFSRGYYGYTF
16 TRBJ2-3 TRBD1 TRBV12-3/TRBV12-4 CASSPGQFDSTDTQYF
17 TRBJ2-3 NA TRBV27 CASSPRGWPLYTDTQYF
12 TRBJ1-2 NA TRBV3-1 CASGGQMYGYTF
17 TRBJ1-1 TRBD1 TRBV4-2 CASSPFPGQGASAEAFF
15 TRBJ2-3 TRBD2 TRBV2 CASRTRLAGADTQYF
14 TRBJ2-1 NA TRBV7-9 CASSLIKGHNEQFF
15 TRBJ1-1 NA TRBV11-2 CASSSLIRRHTEAFF
16 TRBJ1-5 NA TRBV4-2 CASSPNLRTNSQPQHF
17 TRBJ2-7 NA TRBV7-9 CASSLGPLQQKTYEQYF